This record looks at one TCR beta chain sequence and its context. Its cognate antigen has yet to be identified. The sample holds no much larger clone one base away, and base qualities are not on file. These data come from a study of PD-1 blockade in classical Hodgkin lymphoma (dated by TCRdb to 2020 to 2022). Some background on the complete study: Nivolumab dosing was 3 mg/kg intravenously every 2 weeks, continuing until either disease progression or unacceptable toxicity. The study used TCR beta sequencing and CyTOF to define a peripheral blood immune signature of response to PD-1 blockade in classical Hodgkin lymphoma.

As encoded in the germline V gene, CDR1 is SGHAT while CDR2 is FQNNGV. The CDR3 spans 15 residues, from the cysteine through the phenylalanine. The sequence is cut down to CDR3 DNA, 45 bases in frame from base 1. At the junction V is shortened by 1 base and J by 3 bases; bases outside the gene matches: 1. The study at large found these results: Baseline TCR diversity was reported to be lower in newly diagnosed patients than in healthy donors and to be lower still in relapsed/refractory patients. The study covered only a single clinical trial cohort, and the causes of the repertoire differences, possibly disease activity or prior therapy, were still not defined. Trial patients achieving complete response had baseline diversity similar to newly diagnosed patients, whereas partial responders and progressors had significantly lower diversity. Patients starting nivolumab less than 1 year after ASCT had lower diversity and were excluded from later analyses to avoid confounding by immune reconstitution. By C4D1, a significant rise was seen in CD4+ TCR diversity but not in CD8+ TCR diversity (p=0.0027 vs p=0.16), and the rise was most apparent among complete responders (p=0.02).

Genomic DNA was extracted with the Qiagen DNeasy kit from unsorted PBMCs and from negatively selected CD4+ and CD8+ fractions. TCR beta CDR3 regions were amplified by immunoSEQ multiplex PCR using primers annealing to V and J segments. A synthetic immune receptor repertoire was used to minimize amplification bias, and any residual bias was removed computationally once sequencing was done. In the original analysis: Custom Python scripts were used to quantify repertoire diversity as the Shannon entropy index. Unsorted, CD4+ and CD8+ repertoires were analyzed separately, except in combined analyses where CD4+ and CD8+ sequences were merged in silico. Clonal expansion was defined as at least a 2-fold frequency increase after treatment relative to C1D1, with a pseudocount of 0.5 for undetected baseline clones. Clones with 0 or 1 copy at C1D1 were defined as singleton clones, while clones with 2 or more copies were defined as non-singleton clones. Clones expanded in unsorted samples were assigned a CD4+, CD8+ or unknown annotation through matching of protein sequences in sorted samples from the same patient. Diversity changes from C1D1 to C4D1 were tested in paired samples using Wilcoxon tests. TCRdb mirrors the immuneACCESS table, restricted to in-frame sequences. Some clones are absent from its copies; in checked studies, under half trace to an unresolved V gene, and the reason for the others is unknown. The V and J calls and clone size come from that table; D and trimming were worked out from the DNA. Present in this sample are more than 140,000 clones, 78% of which were seen just once. The ten largest make up about 9.2% of the sample.

The sample's time point label is to be understood as: cycle 2 day 1 (C2D1) of nivolumab. Relapse after autologous stem cell transplantation had occurred in all trial patients, and cohorts A, B and C were distinguished by prior brentuximab vedotin exposure. The trial cohort was composed of about 60 patients with relapsed/refractory classical Hodgkin lymphoma, for whom complete response, partial response or progressive disease was recorded as best overall response. Trial patients were treated with single-agent nivolumab in the multi-cohort phase II CheckMate 205 trial. Best overall response was determined by an independent review committee according to the 2007 International Working Group response criteria. Trial PBMCs were obtained immediately prior to nivolumab initiation (C1D1) and on therapy at cycle 2 day 1 and cycle 4 day 1. After peripheral blood was drawn into 8 mL Vacutainer Cell Preparation Tubes, PBMCs were isolated by centrifugation and then cryopreserved.

This TCR came from a human donor with classical Hodgkin lymphoma. The source material was peripheral blood mononuclear cells (PBMCs), sampled before the second cycle of nivolumab. The chain is assembled from TRBV11-2 and TRBJ2-3, with 10 central nucleotides matching TRBD1. The CDR3 protein is CASSLGTGGTDTQYF. The nucleotide sequence reads TGTGCCAGCAGCTTAGGGACAGGGGGGACAGATACGCAGTATTTT. The entire variable domain, with the stretches around the CDR3 drawn from the reference TRBV11-2 and TRBJ2-3 proteins, is EAGVAQSPRYKIIEKRQSVAFWCNPISGHATLYWYQQILGQGPKLLIQFQNNGVVDDSQLPKDRFSAERLKGVDSTLKIQPAKLEDSAVYLCASSLGTGGTDTQYFGPGTRLTVL.